The present TCR beta chain was sequenced within a study of cytomegalovirus exposure and HLA in healthy donors. Study overall: Among the 300 to 500 donors who were genotyped, about 80% fell in the genetic ancestry cluster that is associated with self-reported Caucasian donors.

This CDR3 is built from 12 residues. Trimming shortened V by 5 bases and J by 12 bases, and 14 bases separated the two germline ends. Germline V lookup: CDR1 SGHAT, CDR2 FQNNGV. Findings and caveats of the study: TCR beta sequences reportedly predicted most subjects' HLA-A and HLA-B alleles accurately.

Among the donors, all were healthy bone marrow donors. The PCR contained 60 Vbeta and 13 Jbeta primers. Assay: immunoSEQ multiplex PCR; the TCRdb copy retains only in-frame clones and omits some. The sample lists fewer than 250,000 clones; over 75% were seen once. Remarks on this clone: Its target is unknown.

What was sequenced was PBMCs. This chain uses TRBV11-2 with TRBJ2-1, with D possibly being TRBD2 (5 bases). This sequence was found in a woman aged 50 to 65 in good health and CMV-seropositive. The CDR3 region is CASSGIGLWQFF. Here the CDR3 DNA reads TGTGCCAGCAGCGGAATCGGACTTTGGCAGTTCTTC.